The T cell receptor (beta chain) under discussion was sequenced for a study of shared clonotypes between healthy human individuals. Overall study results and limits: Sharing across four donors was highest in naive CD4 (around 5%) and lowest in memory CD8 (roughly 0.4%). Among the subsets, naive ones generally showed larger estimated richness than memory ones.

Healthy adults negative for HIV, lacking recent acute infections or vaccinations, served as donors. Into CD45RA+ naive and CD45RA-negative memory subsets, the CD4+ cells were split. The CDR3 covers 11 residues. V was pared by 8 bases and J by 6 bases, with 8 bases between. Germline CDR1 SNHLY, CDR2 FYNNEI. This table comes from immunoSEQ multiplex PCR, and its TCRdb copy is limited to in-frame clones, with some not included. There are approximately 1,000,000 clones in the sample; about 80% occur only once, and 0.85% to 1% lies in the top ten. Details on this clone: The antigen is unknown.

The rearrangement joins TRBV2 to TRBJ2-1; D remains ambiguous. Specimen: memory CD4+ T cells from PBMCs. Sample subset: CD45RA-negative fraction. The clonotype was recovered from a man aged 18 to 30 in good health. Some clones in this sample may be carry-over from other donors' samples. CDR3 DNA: TGTGCCAGCGAGGCAGTCAATGAGCAGTTCTTC. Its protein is CASEAVNEQFF. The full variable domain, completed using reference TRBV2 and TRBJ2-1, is EPEVTQTPSHQVTQMGQEVILRCVPISNHLYFYWYRQILGQKVEFLVSFYNNEISEKSEIFDDQFSVERPDGSNFTLKIRSTKLEDSAMYFCASEAVNEQFFGPGTRLTVL.